This T cell receptor (beta chain) was profiled in a study of shared clonotypes between healthy human individuals (dated by TCRdb to the early 2020s). Concerning the study at large: Two women and a few men aged 18 to 49 years were included in the cohort. To estimate repertoire size and how much clonotype sharing occurs between individuals, the study deeply sequenced the blood TCR repertoires of roughly 5 healthy adults. For each donor, CD4 naive and CD4 memory were each given three plates, CD8 naive was given two plates, and CD8 memory was given one plate. Leukapheresis yielded between about 0.85 and 10 billion PBMCs per donor. To increase sequencing depth and limit assay-specific biases, TCR repertoire library preparation and sequencing were carried out by different laboratories using diverse techniques. Broader findings and caveats from the paper: Even with the large sequencing depth, rarefaction of the sorted-subset datasets indicated that sequencing was incomplete. Sampling was limited to blood, and TCR repertoires in tissue likely differ from TCR repertoires in blood. Compared with non-shared clonotypes, clonotypes shared by all four sorted-subset donors had higher generation probabilities. Because the study included a small number of donors, the genetic and exposure-history diversity represented was limited. Pairwise subsampling led to the expectation that sequencing depth would affect the degree of clonotype sharing among donors. Naive subsets generally had larger estimated clonotype richness than memory subsets did. When a few donors were compared, the shared fraction of clonotypes was roughly 5% for naive CD4, around 3.6% for naive CD8, roughly 2.5% for memory CD4, and 0.35% to 0.4% for memory CD8.

The germline V gene (reference sequence) provides CDR1 MNHEY and CDR2 SMNVEV. From V the trimming removes 3 bases and from J it removes 3 bases, while the gene matches leave 10 bases of the junction unaccounted for. The CDR3 covers 16 residues, taking in both the cysteine and the phenylalanine. The DNA shown is the 48-base CDR3, in frame from base 1. Using the deep immunoSEQ assay, multiplex PCR amplified TCR CDR3 regions from genomic DNA. Extracted genomic DNA from each cell subset was spread evenly across all wells of several immunoSEQ 96-well plates, with each plate serving as a replicate. Each replicate PCR for sorted subsets received approximately 200 ng genomic DNA, equal to tens of thousands of T cell genomes. Purified libraries were measured with a Qubit 3.0 fluorometer, size-checked on a Bioanalyzer 2100, and measured again with the KAPA Library Quantification kit. Every immunoSEQ 96-well plate was sequenced on a dedicated single-read 150-cycle Illumina NextSeq 550 flow cell. Regarding the original processing steps: The immunoSEQ output contained only junctional sequences without quality scores, so filtering could not match that applied to full-length reads. To assign V/J genes and CDR3, sequences were annotated using PyIR, a Python wrapper for IgBLAST v1.9, with IMGT germline references. Reads were filtered out if the reads had weak V/J assignments (E-value above 1e-6), no CDR3, stop codons, out-of-frame junctions, or ambiguous translated residues. V3J clonotypes were defined by identical inferred V gene, J gene, and CDR3 amino acid sequence. The percentage overlap between two repertoires was calculated by dividing the number of shared unique clonotypes by the size of the smaller repertoire. Richness of each repertoire was evaluated using RTK rarefaction, the Chao1 estimator, and Recon v2.1 estimates of unobserved clonotypes. OLGA was used to compute generation probabilities for all TCRbeta clonotypes that the gDNA method yielded from a handful of donors. The table was pulled from immuneACCESS by TCRdb, which kept in-frame rearrangements only. Such tables lose some clones; where checked, under half of the loss comes from unresolved V genes, and the rest has no known cause. Clonal size and the V and J genes are those of that table, whereas D and trimming came from the DNA. Within this sample are around 2.5 million clones, with roughly 93% of them counted one time only. The top ten constitute around 0.37% of the sample.

This clone appeared a single time. Its recognized antigen is unknown. Base quality data are lacking; no much larger clone is found one base away. The donors were healthy, HIV-negative adults with no recently reported acute infections or vaccinations. Only Caucasian adults living in Nashville, Tennessee, USA were represented among the donors. CD4+ T cells were enriched through magnetic negative selection, after which naive cells were positively selected on CD45RA and the remaining negative fraction served as the memory subset. Blood was obtained by leukapheresis, after which PBMCs were separated by Ficoll-Histopaque density gradient centrifugation and cryopreserved in liquid nitrogen vapor phase. Purity and quantity of every magnetically sorted T cell population were checked by analytical flow cytometry. Genomic DNA was isolated from every sorted fraction and measured by UV absorbance on a Nanodrop 2000c.

Sequenced material: naive CD4+ T cells from PBMCs. This sample's cell subset or site label indicates: CD45RA+ positively selected. This chain is built from TRBV27 and TRBJ1-2; 7 bases in the junction line up with TRBD1. The sequence was obtained from a man aged 18 to 30 in good health. Some clones in this sample may be carry-over from other donors' samples. CDR3 protein: CASSFSRQGRYYGYTF. The nucleotide sequence reads as follows: TGTGCCAGCAGTTTCTCTCGACAGGGCCGCTACTATGGCTACACCTTC.